This paragraph reports one T cell receptor beta chain. As yet, its antigen is unknown. One entry per CDR3 protein, called by TCRdb with MiXCR from the 5' RACE reads. Of 1.5 million to 2 million distinct CDR3 sequences in the sample, 25% to 35% are singletons; the top ten hold 0.25% to 0.3%. Trimming cost V 6 bases and J 6 bases, with 19 bases left between them. Germline loops: CDR1 DFQATT, CDR2 SNEGSKA (reference sequence). CDR3 length: 14 residues. This sample is part of a study of identical twins. Study results and limitations: Twin sharing of out-of-frame TCR alpha was underestimated by models in monozygotic pairs. Sequences that were out-of-frame, alpha and twin-shared displayed an excess of low generation probability. For cord blood, abundant beta clonotypes had fewer insertions, unlike memory repertoires, which showed none. Partial confounding of zero-insertion analyses by invariant MAIT and iNKT cells was possible.

The chain recombines TRBV20-1 with TRBJ2-3; maybe TRBD1 (6 bases). Sequenced sample: cord blood. The receptor's source is a newborn girl in good health. The CDR3, as DNA: TGCAGTGCGCTCAGGGGCAGATACACCGATACGCAGTATTTT. Encoded protein: CSALRGRYTDTQYF.